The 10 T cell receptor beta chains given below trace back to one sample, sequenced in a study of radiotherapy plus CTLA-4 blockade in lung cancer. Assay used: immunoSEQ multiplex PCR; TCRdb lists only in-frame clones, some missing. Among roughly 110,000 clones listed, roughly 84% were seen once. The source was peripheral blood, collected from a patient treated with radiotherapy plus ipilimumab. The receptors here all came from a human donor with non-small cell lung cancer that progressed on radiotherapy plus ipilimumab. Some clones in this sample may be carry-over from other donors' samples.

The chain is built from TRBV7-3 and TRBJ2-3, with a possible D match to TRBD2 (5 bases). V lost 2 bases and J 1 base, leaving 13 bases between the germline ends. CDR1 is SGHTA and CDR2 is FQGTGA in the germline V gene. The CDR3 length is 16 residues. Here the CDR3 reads CASSLSWRLGTDTQYF. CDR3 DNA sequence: TGTGCCAGCAGCTTATCATGGAGGTTAGGCACAGATACGCAGTATTTT.

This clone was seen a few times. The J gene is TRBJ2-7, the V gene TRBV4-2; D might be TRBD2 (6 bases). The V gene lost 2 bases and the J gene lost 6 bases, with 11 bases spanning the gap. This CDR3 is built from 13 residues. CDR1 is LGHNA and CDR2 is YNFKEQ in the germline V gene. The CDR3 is CASSQRGGGEQYF. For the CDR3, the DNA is TGTGCCAGCAGCCAACGGGGAGGAGGCGAGCAGTACTTC.

Here the CDR3 DNA reads TGTGCCAGCAGTTACTTAGCGGACCCCAATGAGCAGTTCTTC. Amino acid sequence: CASSYLADPNEQFF. The chain is built from TRBV6-6 and TRBJ2-1, with D perhaps matching TRBD2 (6 bases). The germline gives CDR1 MNHNY, CDR2 SVGAGI (reference sequence). CDR3 length: 14 amino acids. The V and J ends lost 1 base and 6 bases respectively, with 10 bases between them.

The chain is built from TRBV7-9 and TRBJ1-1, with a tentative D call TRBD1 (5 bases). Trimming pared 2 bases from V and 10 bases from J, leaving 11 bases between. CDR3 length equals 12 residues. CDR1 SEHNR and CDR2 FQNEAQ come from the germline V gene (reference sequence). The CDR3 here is CASSLLSGTAFF. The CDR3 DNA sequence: TGTGCCAGCAGCTTATTGTCAGGGACAGCTTTCTTT.

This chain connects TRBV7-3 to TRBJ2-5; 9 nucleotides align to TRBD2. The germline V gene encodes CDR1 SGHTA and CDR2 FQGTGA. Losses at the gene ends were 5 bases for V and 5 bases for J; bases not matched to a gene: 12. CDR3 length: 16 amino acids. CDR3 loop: CASSPSRAGGVETQYF. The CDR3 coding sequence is TGTGCCAGCAGCCCCTCGCGGGCGGGGGGGGTGGAGACCCAGTACTTC.

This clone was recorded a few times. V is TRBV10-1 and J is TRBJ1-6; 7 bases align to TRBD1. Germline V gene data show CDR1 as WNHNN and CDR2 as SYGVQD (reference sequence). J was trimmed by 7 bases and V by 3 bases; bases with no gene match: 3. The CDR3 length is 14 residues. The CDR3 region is CASSDWTGNSPLHF. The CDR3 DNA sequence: TGCGCCAGCAGTGATTGGACAGGCAATTCACCCCTCCACTTT.

The CDR3 is CASSMTGLYSNQPQHF. The CDR3 nucleotides read TGTGCCAGCAGTATGACAGGGCTGTATAGCAATCAGCCCCAGCATTTT. The chain has TRBV28 and TRBJ1-5, with 7 nucleotides matching TRBD1. Germline values: CDR1 MDHEN, CDR2 SYDVKM. The CDR3 covers 16 residues. V trimming: 5 bases; J trimming: 0 bases; junction bases outside the gene matches: 7.

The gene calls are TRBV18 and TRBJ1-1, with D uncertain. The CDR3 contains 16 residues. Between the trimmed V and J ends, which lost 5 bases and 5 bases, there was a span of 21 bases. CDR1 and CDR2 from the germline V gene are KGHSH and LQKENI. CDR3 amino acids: CASSGIPSGPETEAFF. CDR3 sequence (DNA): TGTGCCAGCTCAGGGATCCCCTCTGGACCTGAAACTGAAGCTTTCTTT.

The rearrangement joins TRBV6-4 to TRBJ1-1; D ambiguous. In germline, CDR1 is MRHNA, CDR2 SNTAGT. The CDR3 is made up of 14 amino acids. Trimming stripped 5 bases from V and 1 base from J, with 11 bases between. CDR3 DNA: TGTGCCAGCAGTCCACAGCCCGAGAACACTGAAGCTTTCTTT. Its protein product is CASSPQPENTEAFF.

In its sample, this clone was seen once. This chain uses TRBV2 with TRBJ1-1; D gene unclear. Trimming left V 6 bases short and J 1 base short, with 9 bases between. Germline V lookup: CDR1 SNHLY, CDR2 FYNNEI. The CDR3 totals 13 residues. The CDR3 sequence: CASREQGNTEAFF. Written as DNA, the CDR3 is TGTGCCAGCAGAGAACAAGGGAACACTGAAGCTTTCTTT.